The 27 T cell receptor beta chains listed next were all sequenced from one sample in a study of T cell repertoires in cytomegalovirus infection. TCRdb reprocessed the reads with MiXCR, giving one entry per CDR3 protein. The sample gives just under 500,000 distinct CDR3 sequences, around 35% of which show up once; 17% is in the top ten. For these TCRs, the target antigens are not known. The sequencing here drew on cultured PBMCs, taken from culture after CMV antigen stimulation. These receptors originate from a human donor in good health (CMV status not recorded). Some clones in this sample may be carry-over from other donors' samples.

This clonotype was observed a handful of times. DNA for the CDR3: TGTGCCAGCAGCTTAACCGGGACAGGTTCCCCTATGAACACTGAAGCTTTCTTT. It is translated as CASSLTGTGSPMNTEAFF. The rearrangement joins TRBV6-5 to TRBJ1-1; 8 nucleotides align to TRBD1. Germline CDR1 MNHEY, CDR2 SVGAGI. The CDR3 runs 18 residues. V shed 6 bases and J 0 bases; nucleotides not matched to a gene: 15.

The chain recombines TRBV28 with TRBJ1-5, with TRBD1 matching 10 bases. V dropped 5 bases and J dropped 2; count of bases not matched to a gene: 12. CDR1 and CDR2 (germline): MDHEN, SYDVKM. The CDR3 has 18 residues. The CDR3 protein is CASSVPPGTGERNQPQHF. The CDR3 DNA is TGTGCCAGCAGTGTCCCCCCCGGGACAGGGGAGCGCAATCAGCCCCAGCATTTT.

This chain uses TRBV5-6 with TRBJ2-2; D gene ambiguous. Trimming shortened V by 4 bases and J by 0 bases, and 10 bases separated the two germline ends. Germline V gene sequence: CDR1 SGHDT, CDR2 YYEEEE. The CDR3 runs to 15 residues. The CDR3 region is CASSPPRPNTGELFF. CDR3 nucleotides: TGTGCCAGCAGCCCACCCCGCCCGAACACCGGGGAGCTGTTTTTT.

This clonotype appeared a single time. The rearrangement uses TRBV6-1 and TRBJ2-3; D is unresolved. This CDR3 has 11 amino acids. V was cut by 7 bases and J by 5 bases, with 7 bases left in between. From germline, CDR1 is MNHNS and CDR2 SASEGT. The chain's CDR3 is CASTLGDTQYF. In DNA, the CDR3 is TGTGCCAGCACCCTGGGAGATACGCAGTATTTT.

This clonotype was counted ten times or more. The V call is TRBV12-3 or TRBV12-4, the J call TRBJ2-3; 7 positions match TRBD1. This CDR3 has 17 amino acids. After removal of 2 bases from V and 5 bases from J, the junction contained 13 bases not matched to a gene. CDR3 nucleotides: TGTGCCAGCAGTTTAAGGGCAGGGGGAATCCAAGGAGATACGCAGTATTTT. Translation gives CASSLRAGGIQGDTQYF.

This clonotype has only a few counts. A junction end diverges from the germline sequence, so it may reflect a read error. V gene TRBV19 combines with J gene TRBJ2-3; D is uncertain. The CDR3 consists of 8 residues. Germline-derived CDR1 and CDR2 are LNHDA and SQIVND (reference sequence). CDR3 in amino acids: CATVLEDF. The CDR3 DNA follows: TGTGCCACCGTTTTAGAGGACTTT.

This clonotype turned up a few times. The rearrangement joins TRBV11-2 to TRBJ2-5, with 7 bases that match TRBD1. V trimming: 1 base; J trimming: 4 bases; junction bases outside the gene matches: 9. The CDR3 is 16 amino acids. From germline, CDR1 is SGHAT and CDR2 FQNNGV. The CDR3 loop is CASSLASGGWRETQYF. CDR3 bases: TGTGCCAGCAGCTTAGCGTCAGGGGGTTGGCGAGAGACCCAGTACTTC.

The rearrangement uses TRBV20-1 and TRBJ2-1, with 8 bases identical to TRBD2. Germline CDR1 DFQATT, CDR2 SNEGSKA (reference sequence). V dropped 3 bases and J dropped 7; count of bases not matched to a gene: 8. This CDR3 region has 14 residues. This CDR3 reads CSASPSGRGNEQFF. CDR3 DNA sequence: TGCAGTGCTAGCCCGAGCGGGAGAGGTAATGAGCAGTTCTTC.

This clonotype is categorized as medium-sized (0.01 to 0.1%). V gene TRBV29-1 combines with J gene TRBJ2-2, with D possibly matching TRBD2 (5 bases). Germline-derived CDR1 and CDR2 are SQVTM and ANQGSEA. Deletions cut 5 bases from V and 4 bases from J, with 11 bases between. This CDR3 spans 13 amino acids. The CDR3 DNA sequence: TGCAGCGTTAGTTGGAGGATCACCGGGGAGCTGTTTTTT. Its protein product is CSVSWRITGELFF.

The chain recombines TRBV4-1 with TRBJ1-2, with TRBD1 matching over 7 bases. With V trimmed by 3 bases and J by 7 bases, 8 bases remained unmatched. The CDR3 loop spans 14 amino acids. CDR1 MGHRA and CDR2 YSYEKL come from the germline V gene. The CDR3, as DNA: TGCGCCAGCAGCCAGGCTAACGACAGGGCTGGCTACACCTTC. Its translation is CASSQANDRAGYTF.

Note on this clonotype: At one end the junction does not follow the germline gene, possibly because of a read error. The rearrangement uses TRBV4-1 and TRBJ1-1, with a tentative D call TRBD1 (6 bases). CDR3 length: 16 amino acids. Per germline, CDR1 MGHRA and CDR2 YSYEKL. The CDR3 sequence is CASSQDPRGAPTEAFF. CDR3 coding DNA: TGTGCCAGCAGCCAAGACCCCAGGGGAGCCCCAACTGAAGCTTTCTTT.

The chain recombines TRBV6-2 or TRBV6-3 with TRBJ2-6; 10 nucleotides line up with TRBD2. J lost 2 bases, V lost 5 bases, and 6 bases had no gene match. From germline, CDR1 is MNHEY and CDR2 SVGEGT. The CDR3 is 17 amino acids. The CDR3 spells CASSNLAGEAGANVLTF. CDR3 nucleotides: TGTGCCAGCAGTAACCTAGCGGGAGAAGCTGGGGCCAACGTCCTGACTTTC.

The V and J genes are TRBV12-3 or TRBV12-4 and TRBJ1-5; tentatively, D is TRBD1 (5 bases). This CDR3 is built from 14 residues. V was clipped by 4 bases and J by 4 bases, with 11 bases between them. The DNA of the CDR3 is TGTGCCAGCAGTTCAGGGTATTGGAATCAGCCCCAGCATTTT. The encoded protein is CASSSGYWNQPQHF.

This clonotype was found many times. The gene calls are TRBV7-2 and TRBJ1-6; D gene ambiguous. The CDR3 sequence is 13 residues long. CDR1 and CDR2 (germline): SGHTA, FQGNSA. Deletions cut 1 base from V and 6 bases from J, with 4 bases between. CDR3 region: CASSLVVNSPLHF. Here the CDR3 DNA reads TGTGCCAGCAGCTTAGTGGTTAATTCACCCCTCCACTTT.

The V call is TRBV4-1, the J call TRBJ2-1; 7 bases line up with TRBD2. This CDR3 contains 17 residues. Trimming removed 0 bases from V and 1 base from J; junction bases left unmatched: 6. In germline, CDR1 is MGHRA, CDR2 YSYEKL. CDR3: CASSQDPTGGSYNEQFF. Written as DNA, the CDR3 is TGCGCCAGCAGCCAAGATCCTACGGGAGGTTCCTACAATGAGCAGTTCTTC.

V is TRBV7-8 and J is TRBJ2-7, with D tentatively TRBD1 (6 bases). Germline-derived CDR1 and CDR2 are SGHVS and FQNEAQ. There are 16 residues in the CDR3. Trimming cost V 3 bases and J 0 bases, with 15 bases left between them. Here the CDR3 DNA reads TGTGCCAGCAGCTTTCAGGGGTTCGGCAGCTCCTACGAGCAGTACTTC. Its translation is CASSFQGFGSSYEQYF.

V usage is TRBV12-3 or TRBV12-4 and J usage is TRBJ1-1; weak D call: TRBD1 (6 bases). The ends were cut back, 2 bases at V and 2 bases at J, with 12 bases in the middle. The CDR3 has 15 amino acids. The CDR3 reads CASSLWGAGNTEAFF. The CDR3 DNA reads as TGTGCCAGCAGTTTATGGGGGGCTGGAAACACTGAAGCTTTCTTT.

This clonotype has only a few counts. The chain recombines TRBV12-3 or TRBV12-4 with TRBJ2-3, with 7 positions matching TRBD2. The CDR3 contains 16 residues. V was clipped by 6 bases and J by 8 bases; unmatched bases: 17. DNA for the CDR3: TGTGCCAGCAGCTCCGGGACTAACCCTCCCGGCGGTACGCAGTATTTT. It is translated as CASSSGTNPPGGTQYF.

This clonotype has a handful of counts. The chain employs TRBV20-1 and TRBJ1-1, with D tentatively TRBD1 (6 bases). The CDR3 is 14 residues long. Germline V gene sequence: CDR1 DFQATT, CDR2 SNEGSKA (reference sequence). V was pared by 6 bases and J by 5 bases, with 19 bases between. In nucleotides, the CDR3 is TGCAGTGCCGAGAGGGGGGTCGGGGGAACTGAAGCTTTCTTT. Translation gives CSAERGVGGTEAFF.

This chain links TRBV4-1 with TRBJ2-1, with D perhaps TRBD2 (5 bases). The CDR3 has 16 amino acids. The germline V gene has CDR1 MGHRA and CDR2 YSYEKL. Trimming removed 4 bases from V and 3 bases from J, with 16 bases in between. CDR3 residues: CASSPELSGLYNEQFF. In DNA, the CDR3 is TGCGCCAGCAGCCCCGAACTGAGCGGACTCTACAATGAGCAGTTCTTC.

V usage is TRBV28 and J usage is TRBJ1-2; no firm D call. Germline lookup yields CDR1 MDHEN and CDR2 SYDVKM. CDR3 size: 12 residues. V was shortened by 4 bases and J by 5 bases, with 8 bases between the two germline ends. The CDR3 protein is CASSSDVYGYTF. The CDR3 DNA is TGTGCCAGCAGTTCCGACGTGTATGGCTACACCTTC.

This chain links TRBV15 with TRBJ2-1; possible D gene TRBD2, 6 bases. Trimming took off 6 bases at V and 9 bases at J, with 15 bases between the two ends. This CDR3 has 13 residues. Germline V gene data show CDR1 as LNHNV and CDR2 as YYDKDF (reference sequence). This CDR3 reads CATRTRGGSEQFF. The CDR3 DNA reads TGTGCCACCAGGACCAGAGGAGGGAGTGAGCAGTTCTTC.

This clonotype has a count of ten or more. The J gene is TRBJ2-7, the V gene TRBV24-1; TRBD2 agrees at 11 bases. CDR3 size: 15 residues. The germline CDR1 and CDR2 sequences are KGHDR and SFDVKD. The ends lost 7 bases at V and 3 bases at J; junction bases unmatched: 7. The CDR3 DNA sequence: TGTGCCACCAGCTCCTCGACTAGCGGGATCTACGAGCAGTACTTC. It codes for CATSSSTSGIYEQYF.

This clonotype was detected only a few times. This chain joins TRBV11-3 and TRBJ1-1, with a possible D match to TRBD1 (6 bases). Germline V CDR1 and CDR2: SGHNT, YENEEA. This CDR3 is 15 amino acids long. V was clipped by 5 bases and J by 4 bases, with 17 bases between them. The CDR3 reads CASSIRQAVGTEAFF. In DNA, the CDR3 is TGTGCCAGCAGCATACGACAGGCGGTCGGCACTGAAGCTTTCTTT.

This clonotype was detected only a few times. The V gene is TRBV7-2, the J gene TRBJ1-6, with D perhaps matching TRBD1 (6 bases). The CDR3 contains 15 residues. Germline lookup yields CDR1 SGHTA and CDR2 FQGNSA. Trimming removed 5 bases from V and 7 bases from J, with 15 bases in between. CDR3 sequence: CASSRWTASNSPLHF. CDR3 DNA sequence: TGTGCCAGCAGCCGGTGGACAGCCTCCAATTCACCCCTCCACTTT.

The CDR3 spells CASSPGQAGTQYF. DNA of the CDR3: TGTGCCAGCAGCCCGGGACAGGCTGGGACCCAGTACTTC. This chain joins TRBV7-3 and TRBJ2-5; 8 positions match TRBD1. After removal of 5 bases from V and 7 bases from J, the junction contained 6 bases not matched to a gene. This CDR3 is 13 amino acids long. The germline V gene has CDR1 SGHTA and CDR2 FQGTGA.

This chain joins TRBV7-9 and TRBJ2-1, with 8 bases identical to TRBD1. This CDR3 spans 14 amino acids. Germline assignment: CDR1 SEHNR and CDR2 FQNEAQ (reference sequence). The junction had 5 bases not matched to a gene; V was cut back by 3 bases and J by 7 bases. In DNA form, the CDR3 reads TGTGCCAGCAGCTTCTCGACAGGGGAAAATGAGCAGTTCTTC. The encoded protein is CASSFSTGENEQFF.